This T cell receptor beta chain was sequenced during a study of beta chain features in type 1 diabetes. Study-wide points: An over-representation of cells with high TCR expression could result from cDNA sequencing.

As regards this clone: Its matching antigen is unknown.

Expressed TCRB transcripts were sequenced, since all the RNA that had been isolated was reverse transcribed. TCRdb's copy holds only in-frame clones and misses some; the assay was immunoSEQ multiplex PCR. The sample has 250,000 to 300,000 clones, approximately 8.1% seen once; the top ten hold more than 0.9%. CDR3 size: 16 residues. Germline-derived CDR1 and CDR2 are LNHDA and SQIVND (reference sequence). V lost 5 bases and J lost 2; bases outside the gene matches: 6. Isolation of CD4+ naive, central memory, regulatory and stem cell-like memory cells was achieved by sorting via CD45RO/CCR7/CD25/CD127/CD95/CD27.

The genes are TRBV19 and TRBJ2-3; 11 bases match TRBD2. The TCR comes from a woman aged 18-30 years in good health. The sample was central memory CD4+ T cells from blood. The CDR3 spells CASSRRTSGFTDTQYF. CDR3 nucleotides: TGTGCCAGTAGTCGGAGGACTAGCGGGTTCACAGATACGCAGTATTTT.